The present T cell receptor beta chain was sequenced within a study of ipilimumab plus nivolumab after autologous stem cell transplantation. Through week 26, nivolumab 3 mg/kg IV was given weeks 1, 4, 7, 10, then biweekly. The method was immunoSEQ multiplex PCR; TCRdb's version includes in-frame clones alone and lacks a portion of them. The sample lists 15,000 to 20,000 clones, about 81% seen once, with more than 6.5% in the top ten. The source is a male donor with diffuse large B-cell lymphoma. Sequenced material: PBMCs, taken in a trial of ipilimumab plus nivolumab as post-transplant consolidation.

The CDR3, as DNA: TGTGCCAGCAGCAGTATTAGCGGTGACATAGCCAAAAACATTCAGTACTTC. It is translated as CASSSISGDIAKNIQYF. The chain combines TRBV5-5 with TRBJ2-4, with a tentative D call TRBD2 (6 bases). The CDR3 contains 17 residues. V shed 4 bases and J shed 0 bases, with 17 bases lying between them. Germline V lookup: CDR1 SGHKS, CDR2 YYEKEE (reference sequence).